This TCR beta chain was documented in a study of blood T cell repertoires in COVID-19. Overall study: There were acute and convalescent COVID-19 samples, and they came from the United States, Italy and Spain. Sample material is recorded as cDNA or gDNA derived from T cells, B-cell-depleted T cells, or PBMCs.

Germline V gene data show CDR1 as LGHDT and CDR2 as YNNKEL (reference sequence). With 2 bases removed from V and 9 bases from J, the gap between germline ends came to 14 bases. The CDR3 has 15 amino acids. Sequencing used immunoSEQ multiplex PCR; TCRdb keeps in-frame clones, though not all of them. Of roughly 700,000 clones in the sample, about 90% were seen once. This clone appeared a single time. The TCR comes from a woman aged 18-29 years with acute or convalescent COVID-19. Sample: peripheral blood. V and J are TRBV3-1 (or the pseudogene TRBV3-2) and TRBJ1-6; weak D call: TRBD1 (6 bases). The chain's CDR3 is CASSQYGTPASPLHF. In DNA, the CDR3 is TGTGCCAGCAGCCAATACGGGACACCGGCTTCACCCCTCCACTTT.